The 26 T cell receptor beta chains presented below share a single source sample, sequenced in a study of cytomegalovirus exposure and HLA in healthy donors. The PCR was carried out with 60 Vbeta primers and 13 Jbeta primers. Method: immunoSEQ multiplex PCR; TCRdb's copy keeps in-frame clones and lacks some. The sample consists of 150,000 to 200,000 clones, roughly four fifths of them appearing once. The sequencing sample was made of PBMCs. All receptors come from a woman under 30 in good health and CMV-seronegative.

This clone was seen a handful of times. V and J are TRBV6-5 and TRBJ1-5; a possible D gene is TRBD1 (6 bases). Trimming stripped 2 bases from V and 0 bases from J, with 8 bases between. The CDR3 is 15 residues long. Germline V CDR1 and CDR2: MNHEY, SVGAGI. CDR3 in amino acids: CASSYRGGSNQPQHF. CDR3 coding DNA: TGTGCCAGCAGTTACAGGGGGGGTAGCAATCAGCCCCAGCATTTT.

The chain uses TRBV21-1 and TRBJ2-7; the D call TRBD2 from the table was never checked on the DNA. TRBV21-1 is a known pseudogene. This CDR3 is 16 amino acids long. CDR3 protein: CASSKGTAGGLYEQYV. The CDR3 DNA reads TGTGCCAGCAGCAAAGGGACAGCGGGAGGGCTTTACGAGCAGTACGTC.

In DNA form, the CDR3 reads TGTGCCAGCAGTAGGGATAGCGGGACGAACACCGGGGAGCTGTTTTTT. Translated, it gives CASSRDSGTNTGELFF. This chain connects TRBV27 to TRBJ2-2, with TRBD2 matching over 8 bases. The germline CDR1 and CDR2 sequences are MNHEY and SMNVEV (reference sequence). This CDR3 has 16 residues. With V trimmed by 5 bases and J by 0 bases, 5 bases remained unmatched.

As DNA, the CDR3 is TGTGCCAGCAGACTGAAGGGGGCGAACGCAGATACGCAGTATTTT. It translates to CASRLKGANADTQYF. V and J are TRBV5-4 and TRBJ2-3; TRBD1 agrees at 7 bases. Germline loops: CDR1 SGHNT, CDR2 YYREEE (reference sequence). The CDR3 length is 15 residues. The junction had 10 bases not matched to a gene; V was cut back by 5 bases and J by 4 bases.

This clone was recorded only once. The chain joins TRBV2 to TRBJ2-1; 8 bases line up with TRBD2. The CDR3 is made up of 16 amino acids. Germline CDR1 reads SNHLY; CDR2 reads FYNNEI. Trimming at V came to 1 base and at J to 8 bases, leaving 10 bases not matched to a gene. The CDR3 is CASSEGRTSYLDEQFF. CDR3 DNA sequence: TGTGCCAGCAGTGAAGGACGGACTAGCTATTTGGATGAGCAGTTCTTC.

The CDR3 DNA is TGTGCCAGCAGCAAAGTAAGGTCAGGGCCCACCGGGGAGCTGTTTTTT. It is translated as CASSKVRSGPTGELFF. V is TRBV21-1 and J is TRBJ2-2; the DNA was not compared with TRBD1, the D call given in the table. TRBV21-1 is shown as a pseudogene. The CDR3 sequence is 16 residues long.

The chain carries TRBV6-1 and TRBJ2-1; 11 nucleotides align to TRBD2. V gave up 2 bases and J gave up 8 bases; unmatched junction bases: 8. Germline V lookup: CDR1 MNHNS, CDR2 SASEGT. The CDR3 has 16 amino acids. CDR3 amino acids: CASSELASGRMYEQFF. CDR3 bases: TGTGCCAGCAGTGAATTGGCTAGCGGGAGGATGTATGAGCAGTTCTTC.

The chain recombines TRBV4-3 with TRBJ2-3; 7 bases match TRBD2. The CDR3 runs 19 residues. V was pared by 0 bases and J by 0 bases, with 12 bases of the junction left unmatched. Germline V CDR1 and CDR2: LGHNA, YSLEER. The CDR3 DNA is TGCGCCAGCAGCCAAGAGATCAGCGGGACGAGTGCTAGCACAGATACGCAGTATTTT. This codes for CASSQEISGTSASTDTQYF.

This sequence joins TRBV6-5 and TRBJ2-1; D perhaps matches TRBD1 (6 bases). The CDR3 extends over 13 amino acids. Trimming left V 5 bases short and J 6 bases short, with 11 bases between. The V gene's germline CDR1 is MNHEY and CDR2 SVGAGI. The CDR3 DNA is TGTGCCAGCAGTAACAGGGTAGGCAATGAGCAGTTCTTC. Protein: CASSNRVGNEQFF.

V gene TRBV30 combines with J gene TRBJ2-7, with 11 nucleotides matching TRBD2. The CDR3 is 16 amino acids. CDR1 is GTSNPN and CDR2 is SVGIG in the germline V gene (reference sequence). The V segment lost 0 bases and the J segment 5 bases; nucleotides outside the gene matches: 9. The CDR3 nucleotides read TGTGCCTGGAGTGTTGGTATAGCGGGAGGGCCCGACGAGCAGTACGTC. This encodes CAWSVGIAGGPDEQYV.

V gene TRBV7-6 combines with J gene TRBJ1-4; TRBD1 matches at 8 bases. The J segment lost 5 bases and the V segment lost 2 bases, leaving 10 bases of the junction unmatched. The CDR3 totals 17 residues. The germline gives CDR1 SGHVS, CDR2 FNYEAQ. The CDR3 sequence: CASSLNLGQDENEKLFF. In DNA form, the CDR3 reads TGTGCCAGCAGCTTAAATTTGGGACAGGATGAGAATGAAAAACTGTTTTTT.

The gene calls are TRBV5-1 and TRBJ2-1; D possibly corresponds to TRBD2 (5 bases). Trimming pared 0 bases from V and 4 bases from J, leaving 8 bases between. In germline, CDR1 is SGHRS, CDR2 YFSETQ. CDR3 length: 14 residues. CDR3 in amino acids: CASSLGRGYNEQFF. In DNA, the CDR3 is TGCGCCAGCAGCTTGGGTCGGGGATACAATGAGCAGTTCTTC.

CDR3 amino acids: CASSRTGVNEQYF. CDR3 in DNA: TGTGCCAGCAGTCGGACAGGGGTGAACGAGCAGTACTTC. The rearrangement links TRBV14 to TRBJ2-7; 9 bases align to TRBD1. The V gene's germline CDR1 is SGHDN and CDR2 FVKESK. V trimming: 6 bases; J trimming: 5 bases; junction bases outside the gene matches: 5. The CDR3 consists of 13 residues.

Only a few counts were recorded for this clone. The chain recombines TRBV6-5 with TRBJ2-7; D may be TRBD2 (5 bases). The CDR3 contains 14 residues. Trimming stripped 9 bases from V and 0 bases from J, with 15 bases between. The V gene's germline CDR1 is MNHEY and CDR2 SVGAGI. The CDR3 sequence: CASKDWRSSYEQYV. The CDR3 coding sequence is TGTGCCAGTAAGGACTGGAGGAGCTCCTACGAGCAGTACGTC.

The V gene is TRBV7-9, the J gene TRBJ2-5, with D tentatively TRBD2 (6 bases). The CDR3 spans 18 residues. Trimming removed 4 bases at V and 3 bases at J, with 24 bases between. Germline V lookup: CDR1 SEHNR, CDR2 FQNEAQ (reference sequence). The CDR3 nucleotides read TGTGCCAGCAGCTCATTCGGGGGTTGGGACCACCGGGAAGAGACCCAGTACTTC. Translating it yields CASSSFGGWDHREETQYF.

V is TRBV29-1 and J is TRBJ1-2; no firm D call. V was pared by 4 bases and J by 8 bases, with 17 bases between. There are 13 residues in the CDR3. Looked up from germline, CDR1 is SQVTM and CDR2 is ANQGSEA. The CDR3 reads CSVAHKETVGYTF. CDR3 bases: TGCAGCGTTGCCCACAAGGAGACTGTGGGCTACACCTTC.

The chain uses TRBV28 and TRBJ2-3; 14 bases are a match to TRBD2. Germline loops: CDR1 MDHEN, CDR2 SYDVKM. With 4 bases clipped from V and 5 bases from J, the junction kept 8 bases outside the gene matches. This CDR3 is 17 amino acids long. The CDR3 sequence: CASSSGLAGAGGDTQYF. In DNA form, the CDR3 reads TGTGCCAGCAGTTCGGGACTAGCGGGAGCCGGTGGAGATACGCAGTATTTT. Supplemented by reference TRBV28 and TRBJ2-3, the full variable domain reads DVKVTQSSRYLVKRTGEKVFLECVQDMDHENMFWYRQDPGLGLRLIYFSYDVKMKEKGDIPEGYSVSREKKERFSLILESASTNQTSMYLCASSSGLAGAGGDTQYFGPGTRLTVL.

The chain couples TRBV4-3 to TRBJ2-1; D is perhaps TRBD1 (5 bases). The CDR3 spans 13 residues. V was pared by 2 bases and J by 8 bases, with 10 bases between. Germline V lookup: CDR1 LGHNA, CDR2 YSLEER. CDR3 amino acids: CASSQTLRDEQFF. CDR3 sequence (DNA): TGCGCCAGCAGCCAAACACTCAGGGATGAGCAGTTCTTC.

The chain's CDR3 is CASSEGHINTEAFF. The DNA of the CDR3 is TGTGCCAGCAGTGAAGGACATATAAACACTGAAGCTTTCTTT. V usage is TRBV6-1 and J usage is TRBJ1-1; D is uncertain. V dropped 1 base and J dropped 2 bases, with 8 bases sitting between them. The germline CDR1 and CDR2 sequences are MNHNS and SASEGT. This CDR3 is 14 amino acids long.

The chain is built from TRBV11-2 and TRBJ1-2, with a tentative D call TRBD1 (6 bases). V lost 5 bases and J 2 bases, leaving 15 bases between the germline ends. This CDR3 contains 15 residues. Germline V CDR1 and CDR2: SGHAT, FQNNGV. The CDR3 DNA reads as TGTGCCAGCAGCCCACGGGGGGCAGCGAACTATGGCTACACCTTC. Encoded protein: CASSPRGAANYGYTF.

CDR3 nucleotide sequence: TGTGCCAGCAGTACCGGGACTAACTATGGCTACACCTTC. The encoded protein is CASSTGTNYGYTF. V and J are TRBV5-6 and TRBJ1-2, with no clear D. With 5 bases removed from V and 0 bases from J, the gap between germline ends came to 8 bases. The CDR3 length is 13 residues. Germline CDR1 SGHDT, CDR2 YYEEEE.

The chain links TRBV28 to TRBJ2-3; 7 bases agree with TRBD2. This CDR3 contains 13 residues. The ends lost 8 bases at V and 5 bases at J; junction bases unmatched: 7. Germline CDR1 is MDHEN and CDR2 is SYDVKM. Written as DNA, the CDR3 is TGTGCCAGCTTCGGACTAGTCGGAGATACGCAGTATTTT. Its protein is CASFGLVGDTQYF.

Regarding this clone: The sample contains more than one DNA sequence encoding this CDR3. The V call is TRBV4-3, the J call TRBJ2-3, with D perhaps TRBD1 (5 bases). Trimming took 0 bases from V and 4 from J, leaving 8 bases between them. In germline, CDR1 is LGHNA, CDR2 YSLEER. The CDR3 totals 14 residues. The CDR3 coding sequence is TGCGCCAGCAGCCAAGACAGGGTGGCAGATACGCAGTATTTT. This translates into CASSQDRVADTQYF.

CDR3 loop: CASSVLQGTNTEAFF. CDR3 coding DNA: TGTGCCAGCAGCGTACTACAGGGGACGAACACTGAAGCTTTCTTT. J is TRBJ1-1 and V is TRBV7-9, with 7 bases matching TRBD1. Germline loops: CDR1 SEHNR, CDR2 FQNEAQ (reference sequence). The CDR3 contains 15 residues. Unmatched junction bases numbered 7, after V lost 5 bases and J lost 1 base.

This chain uses TRBV2 with TRBJ2-3; 7 bases map to TRBD2. After removal of 9 bases from V and 0 bases from J, the junction contained 6 bases not matched to a gene. From germline, CDR1 is SNHLY and CDR2 FYNNEI. The CDR3 is 14 amino acids. CDR3 DNA: TGTGCCAGGGGCTCTAGCGGAAGCACAGATACGCAGTATTTT. Its protein is CARGSSGSTDTQYF.

V and J are TRBV25-1 and TRBJ1-6; 7 bases align to TRBD1. Germline V gives CDR1 MGHDK, CDR2 SYGVNS. This CDR3 is built from 16 residues. J was trimmed by 9 bases and V by 4 bases; bases with no gene match: 12. The CDR3 nucleotides read TGTGCCAGCAGTGCGCCTTCCCGGGACAGAACTTCACCCCTCCACTTT. This gives the protein CASSAPSRDRTSPLHF.